Detailed here is one T cell receptor beta chain. What it recognizes is unknown. These donors, healthy bone marrow donors, were studied. Germline V gives CDR1 SGHRS, CDR2 YFSETQ. The length of the CDR3 is 15 residues. V trimming: 4 bases; J trimming: 4 bases; junction bases outside the gene matches: 8. This sample was taken from a study of cytomegalovirus exposure and HLA in healthy donors. Findings of the study overall: For presence/absence analyses, sequencing depth was assumed to be roughly uniform across donors. Later analysis identified over 15,000 TCR beta sequences associated with HLA alleles, using a false discovery rate threshold of 0.05. Earlier analysis yielded a pattern in which most TCR beta V segments were productive about 87% or about 30% of the time.

Primers included in the PCR were 60 Vbeta and 13 Jbeta primers. Sequenced by immunoSEQ multiplex PCR; TCRdb stores in-frame clones only, minus some. The table includes 150,000 to 200,000 clones, around three quarters detected once. Source material: PBMCs. The rearrangement joins TRBV5-1 to TRBJ2-1; TRBD1 matches at 7 bases. The clonotype comes from a woman aged 30 to 39 in good health and CMV-seronegative. CDR3 region: CASSLDRLPYNEQFF. In nucleotides, the CDR3 is TGCGCCAGCAGCCTGGACAGGTTGCCTTACAATGAGCAGTTCTTC.